The 20 T cell receptor beta chains presented below share a single source sample, sequenced in a study of post-analysis software for immune sequencing data. Notes on the study in general: TRBV segments more frequent in patients than in controls numbered a few and included TRBV5-6, TRBV5-1 and TRBV20-1.

No antigens are known for them. Built from TCR beta cDNA, the libraries had unique molecular identifiers in them. TCRdb re-analysed the PCR reads in MiXCR, keeping a single row per CDR3 protein. The sample has 750,000 to 900,000 distinct CDR3 sequences, around 42% seen once. The sample consisted of blood. The source is a girl aged 5-17 years with multiple sclerosis.

This clonotype has just a few counts. Here the CDR3 DNA reads TGCAGTGCTAGAAGTCGGGACAGGGGTCGTGTCACAGATACGCAGTATTTT. It yields the protein CSARSRDRGRVTDTQYF. The rearrangement joins TRBV20-1 to TRBJ2-3; TRBD1 agrees at 10 bases. Per germline, CDR1 DFQATT and CDR2 SNEGSKA (reference sequence). With V trimmed by 2 bases and J by 2 bases, 10 bases remained unmatched. The CDR3 totals 17 residues.

This rearrangement joins TRBV15 to TRBJ2-5; 7 nucleotides align to TRBD2. The CDR3 has 13 residues. The ends lost 8 bases at V and 13 bases at J; junction bases unmatched: 16. Germline loops: CDR1 LNHNV, CDR2 YYDKDF (reference sequence). CDR3 nucleotide sequence: TGTGCCACCTCAGCATCTTACGCGGGAGAAGGGTACTTC. Amino acid sequence: CATSASYAGEGYF.

The rearrangement links TRBV6-6 to TRBJ2-5; 10 bases match TRBD2. This CDR3 has 15 residues. J gave up 2 bases and V 5 bases, and 5 bases lay outside the gene matches. Per germline, CDR1 MNHNY and CDR2 SVGAGI (reference sequence). The CDR3 is CASSSPGLAQETQYF. CDR3 nucleotides: TGTGCCAGCAGTAGCCCGGGACTAGCGCAAGAGACCCAGTACTTC.

This clonotype has more than one count but fewer than ten. The V gene is TRBV12-3 or TRBV12-4, the J gene TRBJ1-6; 10 positions match TRBD1. This CDR3 comprises 15 residues. The V segment lost 1 base and the J segment 10 bases; nucleotides outside the gene matches: 4. The DNA of the CDR3 is TGTGCCAGCAGTTTAGGGGACAGGGGAGCGTCACCCCTCCACTTT. It specifies CASSLGDRGASPLHF.

J is TRBJ2-3 and V is TRBV9, with D unresolved. Germline CDR1 reads SGDLS; CDR2 reads YYNGEE. The V gene lost 4 bases and the J gene lost 0 bases, with 15 bases spanning the gap. This CDR3 region has 16 residues. The DNA of the CDR3 is TGTGCCAGCAGCCCCTCTCGTGGGGTTAGCACAGATACGCAGTATTTT. It yields the protein CASSPSRGVSTDTQYF.

This clonotype was seen more than once but under ten times. The chain employs TRBV5-1 and TRBJ2-3; 7 positions match TRBD2. CDR1 is SGHRS and CDR2 is YFSETQ in the germline V gene. CDR3 length: 14 residues. V shed 0 bases, J shed 5 bases, and the junction held 3 bases outside the gene matches. The CDR3: CASSLATGGDTQYF. The CDR3 bases are TGCGCCAGCAGCTTGGCTACGGGGGGAGATACGCAGTATTTT.

The V gene is TRBV4-3, the J gene TRBJ2-5, with 7 bases identical to TRBD2. Germline CDR1 is LGHNA and CDR2 is YSLEER. CDR3 length: 15 residues. The V segment lost 1 base and the J segment 11 bases; nucleotides outside the gene matches: 13. The CDR3 protein is CASSQGRESSNEQYF. The DNA for the CDR3 is TGCGCCAGCAGCCAAGGGCGGGAGAGTAGCAATGAGCAGTACTTC.

The table lists this clonotype with a few counts. V gene TRBV7-3 combines with J gene TRBJ2-6; 8 bases fit TRBD1. The CDR3 totals 16 residues. In germline, CDR1 is SGHTA, CDR2 FQGTGA. J lost 4 bases, V lost 2 bases, and 4 bases had no gene match. CDR3 sequence (DNA): TGTGCCAGCAGCTTACGGGGGACAGGCGGGGCCAACGTCCTGACTTTC. Its protein product is CASSLRGTGGANVLTF.

The rearrangement uses TRBV4-3 and TRBJ2-1; D is uncertain. CDR1 is LGHNA and CDR2 is YSLEER in the germline V gene. The CDR3 covers 13 residues. V was cut by 5 bases and J by 7 bases, with 12 bases left in between. The CDR3 DNA follows: TGCGCCAGCAGCACGTTAGGGTCGAATGAGCAGTTCTTC. As protein: CASSTLGSNEQFF.

A single count supports this clonotype. The chain recombines TRBV11-3 with TRBJ2-5, with a weak D call TRBD1 (6 bases). CDR1 is SGHNT, CDR2 YENEEA, per germline. The CDR3 is 17 amino acids. V lost 2 bases and J lost 2, with 18 bases in between. CDR3 sequence: CASSLYPGQDLQETQYF. CDR3 bases: TGTGCCAGCAGCTTATACCCGGGACAAGACTTACAAGAGACCCAGTACTTC. The full variable domain, rest sourced from reference TRBV11-3 and TRBJ2-5, is EAGVVQSPRYKIIEKKQPVAFWCNPISGHNTLYWYLQNLGQGPELLIRYENEEAVDDSQLPKDRFSAERLKGVDSTLKIQPAELGDSAVYLCASSLYPGQDLQETQYFGPGTRLLVL.

This clonotype has only a few counts. The V call is TRBV6-1, the J call TRBJ1-2; 12 bases are a match to TRBD1. This CDR3 is built from 17 residues. Germline V gives CDR1 MNHNS, CDR2 SASEGT. J gave up 3 bases and V 6 bases, and 11 bases lay outside the gene matches. CDR3 coding DNA: TGTGCCAGCAGCGTATTTTCGGGACAGGGGGCTTACTATGGCTACACCTTC. Protein: CASSVFSGQGAYYGYTF.

The chain employs TRBV20-1 and TRBJ2-4; no clear D. The J call may not be correct, given that the DNA end is closer to TRBJ2-7. The germline V gene encodes CDR1 DFQATT and CDR2 SNEGSKA (reference sequence). The CDR3 is made up of 11 amino acids. The CDR3 coding sequence is TGCAGTGCTCCACTATACTACGAGCAGTACTTC. It is translated as CSAPLYYEQYF.

V gene TRBV29-1 combines with J gene TRBJ2-7; D is ambiguous. This CDR3 is 13 amino acids long. V was pared by 2 bases and J by 4 bases, with 12 bases between. Germline loops: CDR1 SQVTM, CDR2 ANQGSEA. As DNA, the CDR3 is TGCAGCGTTGAAATTCCCCAAACTTACGAGCAGTACTTC. Encoded protein: CSVEIPQTYEQYF.

This clonotype has more than one count but fewer than ten. The chain joins TRBV5-1 to TRBJ2-7; a weak D match, TRBD1 (6 bases). The CDR3 runs 14 residues. V lost 4 bases to trimming and J lost 7 bases, with 18 bases between them. Germline assignment: CDR1 SGHRS and CDR2 YFSETQ. This CDR3 is CASSQDSLEREQYF. CDR3 coding DNA: TGCGCCAGCAGCCAGGACAGCCTGGAGCGAGAGCAGTACTTC.

As to this clonotype: Germline and junction disagree at one end, which may indicate a read error. The chain combines TRBV3-1 with TRBJ2-7; maybe TRBD2 (5 bases). Germline V gene data show CDR1 as LGHDT and CDR2 as YNNKEL (reference sequence). The CDR3 loop spans 12 amino acids. The chain's CDR3 is CAGSARDYEQYF. The CDR3 coding sequence is TGTGCCGGCAGCGCCCGGGACTACGAGCAGTACTTC.

The gene calls are TRBV20-1 and TRBJ1-1, with TRBD1 matching over 9 bases. The germline CDR1 and CDR2 sequences are DFQATT and SNEGSKA (reference sequence). This CDR3 comprises 13 residues. With V trimmed by 6 bases and J by 5 bases, 7 bases remained unmatched. CDR3 DNA: TGCAGTGCGCTTACAGGGGGCAAGACTGAAGCTTTCTTT. It specifies CSALTGGKTEAFF.

The gene calls are TRBV7-9 and TRBJ2-1; TRBD2 matches at 13 bases. Germline V gene data show CDR1 as SEHNR and CDR2 as FQNEAQ (reference sequence). The CDR3 is 16 residues long. V shed 2 bases and J 8 bases; nucleotides not matched to a gene: 6. CDR3 region: CASSLRTGLAGHEQFF. In DNA form, the CDR3 reads TGTGCCAGCAGCTTACGGACGGGACTAGCGGGACATGAGCAGTTCTTC.

There are a few counts of this clonotype. The rearrangement links TRBV5-1 to TRBJ2-3; no definite D call. Trimming left V 6 bases short and J 5 bases short, with 7 bases between. The CDR3 has 11 amino acids. From germline, CDR1 is SGHRS and CDR2 YFSETQ. The CDR3 DNA follows: TGCGCCAGCACCTTCGTAGATACGCAGTATTTT. It codes for CASTFVDTQYF. Based on the CDR3 plus reference TRBV5-1 and TRBJ2-3, the full variable domain is KAGVTQTPRYLIKTRGQQVTLSCSPISGHRSVSWYQQTPGQGLQFLFEYFSETQRNKGNFPGRFSGRQFSNSRSEMNVSTLELGDSALYLCASTFVDTQYFGPGTRLTVL.

The J gene is TRBJ2-7, the V gene TRBV20-1; D gene unclear. Looked up from germline, CDR1 is DFQATT and CDR2 is SNEGSKA (reference sequence). V was trimmed by 0 bases and J by 3 bases, leaving 9 bases between them. The CDR3 has 13 residues. The CDR3 DNA reads as TGCAGTGCTAGAGACCCCAGGATCTACGAGCAGTACTTC. Translating it yields CSARDPRIYEQYF.

This chain joins TRBV20-1 and TRBJ1-6; D uncertain. The germline gives CDR1 DFQATT, CDR2 SNEGSKA (reference sequence). The CDR3 contains 13 residues. V gave up 5 bases and J gave up 7 bases, with 12 bases separating them. As DNA, the CDR3 is TGCAGTGCTGGGTTTGGACGGAATTCACCCCTCCACTTT. Protein sequence: CSAGFGRNSPLHF.